Listed below are T cell receptor beta chains from one sample, sequenced in a study of preoperative IRX-2 immunotherapy in early breast cancer. Here immunoSEQ multiplex PCR was the method, and the copy in TCRdb shows in-frame clones only, minus some. The table includes tens of thousands of clones, roughly 95% detected once. The material was tumor tissue, obtained after IRX-2 immunotherapy. The receptors were gathered from a human donor with breast cancer. The CDR3 runs from the conserved cysteine through the conserved F or W. A D gene is named only where the DNA matches it firmly. Clone sizes are given selectively: once, few, many, or a class where the clone is expanded.

CDR3 protein,CDR3 DNA,J gene,clone size,V gene,D gene
CASSQGLSANTGELFF,TGTGCCAGCAGCCAAGGTCTGAGCGCGAACACCGGGGAGCTGTTTTTT,TRBJ2-2,.,TRBV14,.
CASSWGRQDGYTF,TGTGCCAGTAGTTGGGGCCGTCAAGATGGCTACACCTTC,TRBJ1-2,.,TRBV19,.
CASSVHSPLHF,TGTGCCAGCAGTGTTCACTCACCCCTCCACTTT,TRBJ1-6,.,TRBV6-1,.
CASSARDKWDGYTF,TGTGCCAGCAGCGCCCGGGACAAGTGGGATGGCTACACCTTC,TRBJ1-2,.,TRBV9,.
CASSNSASLYNEQFF,TGTGCCAGCAGCAACAGCGCCAGCCTCTACAATGAGCAGTTCTTC,TRBJ2-1,.,TRBV28,.
CAWSKGNYNEQFF,TGTGCCTGGAGTAAAGGAAACTACAATGAGCAGTTCTTC,TRBJ2-1,once,TRBV30,.
CASSIDGISYEQYF,TGTGCCAGTAGTATAGATGGAATCTCCTACGAGCAGTACTTC,TRBJ2-7,once,TRBV19,.
CASSLGPSPQYF,TGTGCCAGCAGCTTAGGACCGTCGCCGCAGTACTTC,TRBJ2-7,.,TRBV7-3,.
CASSDSIENSPLHF,TGTGCCAGCAGTGACTCGATTGAAAATTCACCCCTCCACTTT,TRBJ1-6,.,TRBV9,.
CASSLEETQYF,TGTGCCAGCAGTTTAGAAGAGACCCAGTACTTC,TRBJ2-5,.,TRBV28,.
CATSRGGLAGTNEQFF,TGTGCCACCAGCAGAGGGGGACTAGCGGGGACCAATGAGCAGTTCTTC,TRBJ2-1,.,TRBV15,TRBD2
CASATAPNTEAFF,TGTGCCAGTGCTACAGCACCGAACACTGAAGCTTTCTTT,TRBJ1-1,.,TRBV5-4,.
CASSNLAGNEQFF,TGTGCCAGCAGCAATCTAGCGGGCAATGAGCAGTTCTTC,TRBJ2-1,.,TRBV5-4,TRBD2
CASSSTFPGYGYTF,TGTGCCAGCAGCTCGACATTCCCCGGGTATGGCTACACCTTC,TRBJ1-2,.,TRBV6-5,.
CATGLAGFYEQYF,TGTGCCACCGGTTTGGCGGGGTTCTACGAGCAGTACTTC,TRBJ2-7,.,TRBV6-6,.
CASSSVRHRAHEQYF,TGCGCCAGCAGTAGTGTTCGGCACAGGGCCCACGAGCAGTACTTC,TRBJ2-7,.,TRBV10-1,.
CASSYNTDTQYF,TGTGCCAGCAGTTATAACACAGATACGCAGTATTTT,TRBJ2-3,once,TRBV11-2,.
CASSLMGGTYEQYF,TGTGCCAGCAGCTTAATGGGGGGGACGTACGAGCAGTACTTC,TRBJ2-7,once,TRBV7-3,TRBD2
CASNRLAGSRDTQYF,TGTGCCAGCAATCGTCTAGCGGGTTCCAGGGATACGCAGTATTTT,TRBJ2-3,once,TRBV6-5,TRBD2
CSARPDKTQYF,TGCAGTGCTAGGCCCGACAAGACCCAGTACTTC,TRBJ2-5,.,TRBV20-1,.
CASSSGQGGGVGNQPQHF,TGTGCCAGCAGCTCCGGACAGGGCGGGGGTGTGGGCAATCAGCCCCAGCATTTT,TRBJ1-5,.,TRBV7-9,TRBD1
CASSVEQAGNTIYF,TGTGCCAGCAGCGTAGAACAGGCTGGAAACACCATATATTTT,TRBJ1-3,.,TRBV9,.
CASSSGGNTEAFF,TGTGCCAGCTCGTCCGGGGGGAACACTGAAGCTTTCTTT,TRBJ1-1,.,TRBV18,.
CASSPQGSGNTIYF,TGTGCCAGCTCACCACAGGGGTCTGGAAACACCATATATTTT,TRBJ1-3,.,TRBV18,.
CASSPLGRASYNSPLHF,TGTGCCAGCAGCCCCCTTGGTCGGGCATCCTATAATTCACCCCTCCACTTT,TRBJ1-6,.,TRBV7-8,.
CASSERQVTMGEQYF,TGTGCCAGCAGTGAAAGACAGGTTACTATGGGCGAGCAGTACTTC,TRBJ2-7,.,TRBV6-1,.
CSNHGPNEQFF,TGCAGTAACCACGGGCCCAATGAGCAGTTCTTC,TRBJ2-1,.,TRBV20-1,.
CASSERQGGLNTEAFF,TGTGCCAGCAGTGAACGGCAGGGGGGCCTGAACACTGAAGCTTTCTTT,TRBJ1-1,.,TRBV2,TRBD1
CASSSSPGTVVEQFF,TGTGCCAGCAGCTCCAGCCCCGGGACAGTAGTTGAGCAGTTCTTC,TRBJ2-1,.,TRBV7-3,TRBD1
CASSQGGRRFGPGYTF,TGCGCCAGCAGCCAAGGAGGCCGGCGGTTCGGACCTGGCTACACCTTC,TRBJ1-2,.,TRBV4-1,.
CASRQGAGQPQHF,TGTGCCAGCAGACAGGGGGCTGGACAGCCCCAGCATTTT,TRBJ1-5,once,TRBV6-1,TRBD1
CASSSASGLNYGYTF,TGTGCCAGCAGTTCCGCCTCGGGCCTTAACTATGGCTACACCTTC,TRBJ1-2,.,TRBV28,.
CASSPELFPPSSYNEQFF,TGCGCCAGCAGCCCTGAGCTGTTCCCCCCTAGCTCCTACAATGAGCAGTTCTTC,TRBJ2-1,once,TRBV5-1,.
CASILLAVGVGEAGELFF,TGCGCCAGCATCCTCCTCGCGGTGGGAGTAGGAGAAGCCGGGGAGCTGTTTTTT,TRBJ2-2,.,TRBV5-1,.
CASRGGTEAFF,TGTGCCAGCAGGGGGGGCACTGAAGCTTTCTTT,TRBJ1-1,.,TRBV28,.
CASSLGGPYEQYF,TGTGCCAGCAGCTTGGGGGGACCCTACGAGCAGTACTTC,TRBJ2-7,.,TRBV5-8,.
CASSPGVGQPYQETQYF,TGTGCTAGCAGCCCCGGGGTGGGACAGCCGTACCAAGAGACCCAGTACTTC,TRBJ2-5,.,TRBV7-7,TRBD1
CASSSTGGGETQYF,TGTGCCAGCAGCTCGACAGGGGGCGGAGAGACCCAGTACTTC,TRBJ2-5,.,TRBV11-3,TRBD1
CASSSTGEVSNEQFF,TGTGCCAGCAGTTCGACAGGGGAAGTGAGCAATGAGCAGTTCTTC,TRBJ2-1,.,TRBV28,TRBD1
CASSKREREITGELFF,TGTGCCAGCAGTAAGCGGGAAAGAGAGATCACCGGGGAGCTGTTTTTT,TRBJ2-2,.,TRBV7-3,TRBD2
CASSQRQGARGNTIYF,TGCGCCAGCAGCCAACGACAGGGGGCGCGTGGAAACACCATATATTTT,TRBJ1-3,once,TRBV4-1,TRBD1
CASTPAGTSGRLEQYF,TGTGCCAGCACCCCCGCCGGGACTAGCGGGAGACTCGAGCAGTACTTC,TRBJ2-7,.,TRBV7-3,TRBD2
CASRGPRGWVNYGYTF,TGTGCCAGCAGGGGCCCAAGAGGGTGGGTGAACTATGGCTACACCTTC,TRBJ1-2,.,TRBV25-1,.
CASSVGGGRYQETQYF,TGTGCCAGCAGCGTAGGGGGAGGCAGGTATCAAGAGACCCAGTACTTC,TRBJ2-5,.,TRBV9,.
CASAGGGRRTQYF,TGTGCCAGCGCTGGGGGGGGACGTCGGACCCAGTACTTC,TRBJ2-5,.,TRBV25-1,TRBD2
CASSLWASSSYEQYF,TGTGCCAGCAGTTTATGGGCCAGCAGCTCCTACGAGCAGTACTTC,TRBJ2-7,.,TRBV27,.
CASSRQGNQPQHF,TGTGCCAGCAGCCGACAGGGGAATCAGCCCCAGCATTTT,TRBJ1-5,once,TRBV7-9,TRBD1
CASGGVQETQYF,TGTGCCAGCGGCGGCGTCCAAGAGACCCAGTACTTC,TRBJ2-5,.,TRBV6-1,.
CASSQTGPYQETQYF,TGCGCCAGCAGCCAGACAGGACCGTACCAAGAGACCCAGTACTTC,TRBJ2-5,once,TRBV5-1,.